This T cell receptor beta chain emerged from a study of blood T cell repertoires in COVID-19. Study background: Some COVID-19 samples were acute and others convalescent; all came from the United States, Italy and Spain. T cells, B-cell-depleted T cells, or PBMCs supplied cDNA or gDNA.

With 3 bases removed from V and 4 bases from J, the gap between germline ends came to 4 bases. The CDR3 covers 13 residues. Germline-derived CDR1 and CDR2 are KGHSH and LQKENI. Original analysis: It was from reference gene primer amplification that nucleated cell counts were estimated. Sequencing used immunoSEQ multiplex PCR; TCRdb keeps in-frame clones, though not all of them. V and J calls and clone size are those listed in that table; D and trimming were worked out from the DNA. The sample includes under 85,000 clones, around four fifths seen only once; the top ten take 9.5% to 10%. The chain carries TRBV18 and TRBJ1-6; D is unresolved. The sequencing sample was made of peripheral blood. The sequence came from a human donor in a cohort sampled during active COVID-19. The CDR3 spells CASSPGYNSPLHF. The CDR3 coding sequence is TGTGCCAGCTCACCCGGTTATAATTCACCCCTCCACTTT. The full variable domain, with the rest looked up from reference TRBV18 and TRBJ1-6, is NAGVMQNPRHLVRRRGQEARLRCSPMKGHSHVYWYRQLPEEGLKFMVYLQKENIIDESGMPKERFSAEFPKEGPSILRIQQVVRGDSAAYFCASSPGYNSPLHFGNGTRLTVT.